This TCR beta chain came from a study of T cell responses to AZD1222 COVID-19 vaccine. Trimming stripped 1 base from V and 0 bases from J, with 13 bases between. Looked up from germline, CDR1 is SGHVS and CDR2 is FNYEAQ. CDR3 length: 17 residues. Study-wide results and caveats: Increased Spike-specific TCR breadth and depth were observed after two AZD1222 doses. Repertoire sampling was restricted to post-peak T cell response timepoints. The number of AZD1222 recipients seropositive at baseline was only five to seven.

On this clone: Its antigen is not known.

The table came from immunoSEQ multiplex PCR; TCRdb's copy has only in-frame clones and leaves some out. In the table there are about 120,000 clones, more than 75% of which are singletons. The sequence was obtained from an adult in good health. The sample in question was peripheral blood, obtained on day 0 of AZD1222 vaccination. The chain carries TRBV7-6 and TRBJ1-3; a possible D gene is TRBD1 (5 bases). Here the CDR3 reads CASSLEGQSYSGNTIYF. CDR3 sequence (DNA): TGTGCCAGCAGCTTAGAGGGGCAGAGTTACTCTGGAAACACCATATATTTT.